The 24 T cell receptor beta chains below come from one sample, sequenced in a study of cytomegalovirus exposure and HLA in healthy donors. PCR primers comprised 60 Vbeta and 13 Jbeta primers. TCRdb's copy holds only in-frame clones and misses some; the assay was immunoSEQ multiplex PCR. The top ten clones hold roughly 3.2% of a sample with more than 85,000 clones, about 70% of them seen once. The sample consisted of PBMCs. The source of these receptors is a man aged 25 to 40 in good health and CMV-seronegative.

Of note for this clone: Other nucleotide sequences from this sample produce the same CDR3. The chain has TRBV30 and TRBJ2-1, with 9 bases fitting TRBD2. CDR3 length: 13 residues. Trimming took 1 base from V and 15 from J; bases not matched to a gene: 10. Germline loops: CDR1 GTSNPN, CDR2 SVGIG (reference sequence). In DNA, the CDR3 is TGTGCCTGGAGTGCGTCGACTAGCGGCCGAGGGTTCTTC. It codes for CAWSASTSGRGFF.

This chain joins TRBV29-1 and TRBJ2-2; 11 bases line up with TRBD2. The CDR3 is 15 amino acids. Trimming removed 5 bases from V and 4 bases from J; junction bases left unmatched: 6. Germline lookup yields CDR1 SQVTM and CDR2 ANQGSEA. CDR3 amino acids: CSVHLAGGRTGELFF. For the CDR3, the DNA is TGCAGCGTTCATTTAGCGGGAGGGCGCACCGGGGAGCTGTTTTTT.

The chain couples TRBV25-1 to TRBJ2-7; TRBD1 agrees at 10 bases. Germline V CDR1 and CDR2: MGHDK, SYGVNS. V trimming: 6 bases; J trimming: 4 bases; junction bases outside the gene matches: 9. The CDR3 is 15 residues long. CDR3: CASSNRDRGLYEQYF. In DNA, the CDR3 is TGTGCCAGCAGCAACCGGGACAGGGGCCTGTACGAGCAGTACTTC.

The chain recombines TRBV2 with TRBJ1-3; 9 bases are shared with TRBD1. The CDR3 spans 16 residues. Germline CDR1 and CDR2: SNHLY and FYNNEI. The V segment lost 6 bases and the J segment 4 bases; nucleotides outside the gene matches: 10. This chain's CDR3 is CASSEQGAQRGNTIYF. CDR3 in DNA: TGTGCCAGCAGCGAACAGGGGGCCCAGCGGGGAAACACCATATATTTT.

In this sample, this clone turned up a few times. The V gene is TRBV6-4, the J gene TRBJ2-1; 7 nucleotides align to TRBD2. V shed 9 bases, J shed 4 bases, and the junction held 9 bases outside the gene matches. This CDR3 region has 14 residues. The germline V gene has CDR1 MRHNA and CDR2 SNTAGT. In DNA, the CDR3 is TGTGCCAGGCCAAGGGCTAGCGGTTACAATGAGCAGTTCTTC. Its translation: CARPRASGYNEQFF.

V usage is TRBV9 and J usage is TRBJ2-1, with D tentatively TRBD2 (5 bases). This CDR3 contains 16 residues. Trimming shortened V by 3 bases and J by 0 bases, and 13 bases separated the two germline ends. The germline V gene has CDR1 SGDLS and CDR2 YYNGEE. The CDR3: CASSGTSRSSYNEQFF. CDR3 bases: TGTGCCAGCAGCGGGACTTCTAGGAGCTCCTACAATGAGCAGTTCTTC.

This chain links TRBV29-1 with TRBJ2-7, with 8 bases aligning to TRBD1. CDR1 and CDR2 (germline): SQVTM, ANQGSEA. This CDR3 has 12 residues. With 7 bases clipped from V and 5 bases from J, the junction kept 7 bases outside the gene matches. The CDR3 here is CSATPGGDEQYF. CDR3 sequence (DNA): TGCAGCGCCACGCCAGGGGGCGACGAGCAGTACTTC.

The chain recombines TRBV15 with TRBJ2-7; no firm D call. Between the trimmed V and J ends, which lost 5 bases and 6 bases, there was a span of 11 bases. CDR1 and CDR2 (germline): LNHNV, YYDKDF (reference sequence). CDR3 size: 12 residues. In DNA, the CDR3 is TGTGCCACCAGCCTTCTTGAGAGCGAGCAGTACTTC. Its translation: CATSLLESEQYF. Combining the CDR3 with reference TRBV15 and TRBJ2-7 gives the whole variable domain DAMVIQNPRYQVTQFGKPVTLSCSQTLNHNVMYWYQQKSSQAPKLLFHYYDKDFNNEADTPDNFQSRRPNTSFCFLDIRSPGLGDTAMYLCATSLLESEQYFGPGTRLTVT.

The chain has TRBV4-3 and TRBJ2-5; 7 nucleotides align to TRBD2. Germline V gene sequence: CDR1 LGHNA, CDR2 YSLEER. The junction had 3 bases not matched to a gene; V was cut back by 0 bases and J by 2 bases. The CDR3 spans 15 residues. The CDR3 bases are TGCGCCAGCAGCCAAGATAGCGGGTCTCAAGAGACCCAGTACTTC. As protein: CASSQDSGSQETQYF.

The rearrangement joins TRBV7-9 to TRBJ2-6, with 7 bases aligning to TRBD1. The length of the CDR3 is 17 residues. Looked up from germline, CDR1 is SEHNR and CDR2 is FQNEAQ (reference sequence). After removal of 4 bases from V and 0 bases from J, the junction contained 6 bases not matched to a gene. The CDR3 loop reads CASSWTGTSSGANVLTF. The CDR3 region has the DNA TGTGCCAGCAGCTGGACAGGTACCAGCTCTGGGGCCAACGTCCTGACTTTC.

The rearrangement joins TRBV19 to TRBJ1-1, with 8 bases lining up with TRBD1. The germline gives CDR1 LNHDA, CDR2 SQIVND (reference sequence). There are 15 residues in the CDR3. Trimming removed 7 bases from V and 4 bases from J; junction bases left unmatched: 11. The CDR3 bases are TGTGCCAGTAATCCTACCGGGACAGGAGGCACTGAAGCTTTCTTT. Translated: CASNPTGTGGTEAFF.

The rearrangement links TRBV14 to TRBJ2-5, with 7 bases identical to TRBD2. Judging by the DNA end, TRBJ2-7 fits better; the J call may be wrong. CDR1 and CDR2 (germline): SGHDN, FVKESK. This CDR3 region has 15 residues. The CDR3 DNA reads as TGTGCCAGCAGCCAAGGCCAGCGGGGTCCCTACGAGCAGTACTTC. It translates to CASSQGQRGPYEQYF.

This clone was picked up a small number of times. CDR3 in amino acids: CASSLQGNQPQHF. For the CDR3, the DNA is TGTGCCAGTAGTCTACAGGGGAATCAGCCCCAGCATTTT. V is TRBV19 and J is TRBJ1-5; 7 bases line up with TRBD1. This CDR3 is built from 13 residues. V lost 5 bases, J lost 4 bases, and 2 bases stayed unmatched. Germline CDR1 and CDR2: LNHDA and SQIVND (reference sequence).

The chain recombines TRBV9 with TRBJ2-1; 10 bases are shared with TRBD2. The CDR3 loop spans 15 amino acids. From germline, CDR1 is SGDLS and CDR2 YYNGEE. The J segment lost 4 bases and the V segment lost 6 bases, leaving 7 bases of the junction unmatched. The CDR3 loop reads CASTTGLADYNEQFF. The CDR3 DNA reads TGTGCCAGCACCACTGGACTAGCGGATTACAATGAGCAGTTCTTC.

This clone was seen only a few times. At one end the junction does not follow the germline gene, possibly because of a read error. The genes are TRBV7-9 and TRBJ2-5, with D maybe TRBD1 (6 bases). Germline V gene sequence: CDR1 SEHNR, CDR2 FQNEAQ (reference sequence). The CDR3 spans 15 residues. This CDR3 is CSSSPQGGGEETQYF. The CDR3 nucleotides read TGTTCCAGCAGCCCCCAAGGGGGTGGGGAAGAGACCCAGTACTTC.

The chain uses TRBV27 and TRBJ2-5, with D tentatively TRBD1 (5 bases). There are 15 residues in the CDR3. Trimming stripped 6 bases from V and 0 bases from J, with 14 bases between. Germline-derived CDR1 and CDR2 are MNHEY and SMNVEV (reference sequence). Here the CDR3 DNA reads TGTGCCAGCAGCGCCCGCCGACAGAACCAAGAGACCCAGTACTTC. Amino acid sequence: CASSARRQNQETQYF.

The chain has TRBV7-2 and TRBJ1-2; no clear D gene. CDR3 length equals 13 residues. CDR1 SGHTA and CDR2 FQGNSA come from the germline V gene. Between the trimmed V and J ends, which lost 5 bases and 8 bases, there was a span of 15 bases. The CDR3 DNA is TGTGCCAGCAGCGACACCCTATATATGGGCTACACCTTC. It yields the protein CASSDTLYMGYTF.

This chain connects TRBV7-2 to TRBJ2-1; possible D gene TRBD1, 5 bases. CDR1 SGHTA and CDR2 FQGNSA come from the germline V gene. Trimming took off 5 bases at V and 6 bases at J, with 17 bases between the two ends. This CDR3 spans 15 amino acids. In nucleotides, the CDR3 is TGTGCCAGCAGCCCAGGGTGGGTTTTGGGCAATGAGCAGTTCTTC. Translating gives CASSPGWVLGNEQFF.

Concerning this clone: The junction differs from germline at one of its ends, possibly a read error. The chain links TRBV19 to TRBJ1-2; 7 bases line up with TRBD1. This CDR3 is 14 amino acids long. Germline V gene data show CDR1 as LNHDA and CDR2 as SQIVND (reference sequence). CDR3 in DNA: TGTGCCAGTAGGATAGGGGGCAGCGACCGCGGCTACACCTTC. Amino acids: CASRIGGSDRGYTF.

A few counts support this clone. The chain recombines TRBV5-1 with TRBJ2-3; TRBD1 matches 7 bases. V dropped 2 bases and J dropped 1; count of bases not matched to a gene: 7. The CDR3 spans 16 residues. From germline, CDR1 is SGHRS and CDR2 YFSETQ. The CDR3 reads CASSLQGNFGTDTQYF. The CDR3 nucleotides read TGCGCCAGCAGCTTACAGGGGAACTTCGGCACAGATACGCAGTATTTT.

The CDR3 DNA reads TGTGCCAGCACCTACGATACAGAGTCCTACAATGAGCAGTTCTTC. This gives the protein CASTYDTESYNEQFF. V and J are TRBV5-4 and TRBJ2-1; D call uncertain. Germline-derived CDR1 and CDR2 are SGHNT and YYREEE (reference sequence). The CDR3 loop spans 15 amino acids. The V end lost 6 bases, the J end lost 1 base, and 14 bases lay between the germline ends.

The chain joins TRBV4-3 to TRBJ1-1, with D tentatively TRBD1 (5 bases). The germline CDR1 and CDR2 sequences are LGHNA and YSLEER. V was clipped by 3 bases and J by 7 bases, with 15 bases between them. This CDR3 contains 14 residues. In DNA, the CDR3 is TGCGCCAGCAGCCAGGGGGGGGGAGTGCATGAAGCTTTCTTT. Its translation is CASSQGGGVHEAFF.

The J gene is TRBJ2-7, the V gene TRBV5-1; the D is unclear. The CDR3 extends over 15 amino acids. Germline loops: CDR1 SGHRS, CDR2 YFSETQ. Trimming removed 1 base from V and 3 bases from J, with 14 bases in between. CDR3 coding DNA: TGCGCCAGCAGCTTGTTACCCGGGTCCAACTACGAGCAGTACTTC. Translating it yields CASSLLPGSNYEQYF.

This clone has only a few counts. J is TRBJ1-6 and V is TRBV7-2, with 7 bases lining up with TRBD1. The germline CDR1 and CDR2 sequences are SGHTA and FQGNSA. The J segment lost 7 bases and the V segment lost 3 bases, leaving 6 bases of the junction unmatched. The CDR3 is 15 residues long. The CDR3 here is CASSFQQGWNSPLHF. The CDR3 DNA is TGTGCCAGCAGCTTTCAACAGGGGTGGAATTCACCCCTCCACTTT.